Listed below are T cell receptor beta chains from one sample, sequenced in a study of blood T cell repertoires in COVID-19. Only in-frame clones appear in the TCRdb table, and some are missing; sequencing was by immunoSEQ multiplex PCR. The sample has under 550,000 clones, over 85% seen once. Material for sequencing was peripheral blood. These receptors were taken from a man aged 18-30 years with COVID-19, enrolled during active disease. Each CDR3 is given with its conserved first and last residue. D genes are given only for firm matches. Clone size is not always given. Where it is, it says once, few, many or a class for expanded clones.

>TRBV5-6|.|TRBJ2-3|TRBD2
CASSPHSGVTDTQYF
TGTGCCAGCAGCCCGCACAGCGGGGTCACAGATACGCAGTATTTT
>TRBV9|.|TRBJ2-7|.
CASSVSGIDYEQYF
TGTGCCAGCAGCGTGTCCGGGATCGACTACGAGCAGTACTTC
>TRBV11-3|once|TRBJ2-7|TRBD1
CASSSRQGSYEQYF
TGTGCCAGCAGCTCTAGACAGGGGAGCTACGAGCAGTACTTC
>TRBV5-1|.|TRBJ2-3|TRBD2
CASSLAGEADTQYF
TGCGCCAGCAGCCTAGCGGGAGAGGCGGATACGCAGTATTTT
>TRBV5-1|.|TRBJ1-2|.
CASSLNRDGYTF
TGCGCCAGCAGCTTAAACAGGGATGGCTACACCTTC
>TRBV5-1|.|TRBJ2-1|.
CASSYVKGSYNEQFF
TGCGCCAGCAGCTACGTGAAGGGGTCCTACAATGAGCAGTTCTTC
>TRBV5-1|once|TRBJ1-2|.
CASSLAAADYGYTF
TGCGCCAGCAGCTTGGCTGCCGCGGACTATGGCTACACCTTC
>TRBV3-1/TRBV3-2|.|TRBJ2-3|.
CASSQDSRTSDTQYF
TGTGCCAGCAGCCAAGATTCCCGGACTTCAGATACGCAGTATTTT
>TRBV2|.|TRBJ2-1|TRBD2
CASSEIWASGSNEQFF
TGTGCCAGCAGTGAAATTTGGGCTAGCGGTAGCAATGAGCAGTTCTTC
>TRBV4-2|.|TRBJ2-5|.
CASSQSSQETQYF
TGTGCCAGCAGCCAAAGCTCCCAAGAGACCCAGTACTTC
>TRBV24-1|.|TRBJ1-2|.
CAAKTQGCHYGYTF
TGTGCCGCCAAGACCCAGGGATGCCACTATGGCTACACCTTC
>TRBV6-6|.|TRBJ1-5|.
CASRLGQNQPQHF
TGTGCCAGCAGACTAGGACAGAATCAGCCCCAGCATTTT
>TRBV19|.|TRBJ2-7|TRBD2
CASSIGLAQYEQYF
TGTGCCAGTAGTATCGGACTAGCCCAGTACGAGCAGTACTTC
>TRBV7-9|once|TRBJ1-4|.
CASSLQGNANEKLFF
TGTGCCAGCAGCTTACAGGGGAACGCTAATGAAAAACTGTTTTTT
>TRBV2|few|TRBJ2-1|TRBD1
CATRTGDYNEQFF
TGTGCCACCCGGACAGGAGATTACAATGAGCAGTTCTTC
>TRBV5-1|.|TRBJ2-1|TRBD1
CASSLRQGSKTYNEQFF
TGCGCCAGCAGCCTAAGACAGGGAAGTAAGACCTACAATGAGCAGTTCTTC
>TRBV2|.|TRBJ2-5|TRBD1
CASTKGTVQETQYF
TGTGCCAGCACCAAAGGGACAGTCCAAGAGACCCAGTACTTC
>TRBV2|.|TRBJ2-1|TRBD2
CASSPWGLAGGNRNEQFF
TGTGCCAGCAGCCCCTGGGGACTAGCGGGAGGCAACCGCAATGAGCAGTTCTTC
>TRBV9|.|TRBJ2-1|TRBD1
CASSARLPGQGGHEQFF
TGTGCCAGCAGCGCCCGTCTCCCGGGACAGGGTGGCCATGAGCAGTTCTTC
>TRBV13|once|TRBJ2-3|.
CASSSNTDTQYF
TGTGCCAGCAGCTCTAACACAGATACGCAGTATTTT
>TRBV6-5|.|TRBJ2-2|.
CASTSAGGAGELFF
TGTGCCAGCACCTCCGCCGGAGGGGCCGGGGAGCTGTTTTTT
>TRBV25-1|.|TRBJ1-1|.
CASSITPGGGRAGTEAFF
TGTGCCAGCAGCATAACGCCAGGTGGGGGCAGGGCGGGCACTGAAGCTTTCTTT
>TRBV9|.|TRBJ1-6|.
CASSETGRNSPLHF
TGTGCCAGCAGCGAGACAGGCCGTAATTCACCCCTCCACTTT
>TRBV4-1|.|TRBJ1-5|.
CASSQDHSSNQPQHF
TGCGCCAGCAGCCAAGATCACAGTAGCAATCAGCCCCAGCATTTT
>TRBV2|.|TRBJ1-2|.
CASSIGQRSNYGYTF
TGTGCCAGCAGTATTGGACAGAGGTCTAACTATGGCTACACCTTC
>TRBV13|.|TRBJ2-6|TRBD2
CASSLGLAGVLSGANVLTF
TGTGCCAGCAGCTTAGGCCTAGCGGGAGTACTTTCTGGGGCCAACGTCCTGACTTTC
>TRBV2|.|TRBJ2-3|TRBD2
CASSEDLWGGGTDTQYF
TGTGCCAGCAGTGAAGACTTGTGGGGAGGGGGCACAGATACGCAGTATTTT
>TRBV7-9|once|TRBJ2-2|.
CASTPSVGGGLDTGELFF
TGTGCCAGCACCCCATCCGTAGGGGGGGGGCTCGACACCGGGGAGCTGTTTTTT
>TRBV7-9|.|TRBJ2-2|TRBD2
CASSLSPTQTGGAAGELFF
TGTGCCAGCAGCTTATCACCTACCCAAACGGGGGGAGCGGCCGGGGAGCTGTTTTTT
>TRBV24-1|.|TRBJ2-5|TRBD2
CATSDWGLAGRQETQYF
TGTGCCACCAGTGATTGGGGACTAGCGGGAAGGCAAGAGACCCAGTACTTC
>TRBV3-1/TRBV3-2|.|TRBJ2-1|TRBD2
CASSQDPPGLAANEQFF
TGTGCCAGCAGCCAAGATCCCCCGGGACTAGCGGCCAATGAGCAGTTCTTC
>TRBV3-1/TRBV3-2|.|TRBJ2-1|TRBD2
CASSKSPPTSGGNYNEQFF
TGTGCCAGCAGCAAATCCCCCCCGACTAGCGGGGGGAACTACAATGAGCAGTTCTTC
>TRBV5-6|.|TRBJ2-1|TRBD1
CASSFPGTGGLSSYNEQFF
TGTGCCAGCAGCTTTCCCGGGACAGGGGGGCTGAGCTCCTACAATGAGCAGTTCTTC
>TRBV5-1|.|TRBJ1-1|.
CASSFQGTEAFF
TGCGCCAGCAGCTTTCAGGGCACTGAAGCTTTCTTT
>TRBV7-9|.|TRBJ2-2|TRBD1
CASSLGTGVTGELFF
TGTGCCAGCAGTCTCGGGACAGGGGTCACCGGGGAGCTGTTTTTT
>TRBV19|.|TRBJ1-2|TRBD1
CASSSGQLGGYTF
TGTGCCAGTAGTTCGGGACAGCTCGGTGGCTACACCTTC
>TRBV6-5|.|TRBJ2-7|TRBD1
CASSWDSPYEQYF
TGTGCCAGCAGTTGGGACAGCCCCTACGAGCAGTACTTC
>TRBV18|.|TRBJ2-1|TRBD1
CASSPLDRYDEQFF
TGTGCCAGCTCACCATTGGACAGGTACGATGAGCAGTTCTTC
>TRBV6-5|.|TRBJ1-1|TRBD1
CASSQGARSTEAFF
TGTGCCAGCAGTCAGGGGGCGCGGAGTACTGAAGCTTTCTTT
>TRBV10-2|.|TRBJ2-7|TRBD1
CASRGTESYEQYF
TGCGCCAGCAGAGGGACAGAGTCCTACGAGCAGTACTTC
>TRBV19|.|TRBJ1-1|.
CASSIDRGGTEAFF
TGTGCCAGTAGTATAGATCGGGGGGGAACTGAAGCTTTCTTT
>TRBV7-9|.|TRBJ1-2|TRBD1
CASSLSTGDGYTF
TGTGCCAGCAGCTTATCTACAGGGGACGGCTACACCTTC
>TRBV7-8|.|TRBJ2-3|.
CASSRGGVAADTQYF
TGTGCCAGCAGCCGAGGCGGGGTAGCGGCAGATACGCAGTATTTT
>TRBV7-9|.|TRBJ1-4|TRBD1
CASSHSAGGNEKLFF
TGTGCCAGCAGCCACTCTGCAGGGGGTAATGAAAAACTGTTTTTT
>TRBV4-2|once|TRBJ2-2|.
CASSQDPAGELFF
TGTGCCAGCAGCCAAGACCCAGCCGGGGAGCTGTTTTTT
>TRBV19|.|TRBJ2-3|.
CASSPRTDEDTQYF
TGTGCCAGTAGTCCAAGGACTGATGAAGATACGCAGTATTTT
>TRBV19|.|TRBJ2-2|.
CASYKRFASGELFF
TGTGCCAGTTATAAGCGGTTCGCTTCCGGGGAGCTGTTTTTT
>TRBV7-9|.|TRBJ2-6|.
CASSLAGKGRTGANVLTF
TGTGCCAGCAGCTTAGCGGGGAAGGGGAGGACTGGGGCCAACGTCCTGACTTTC
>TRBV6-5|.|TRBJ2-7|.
CASKSQSSSYEQYF
TGTGCCAGCAAGTCACAGTCAAGCTCCTACGAGCAGTACTTC
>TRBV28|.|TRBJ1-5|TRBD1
CASSSLGQGGNQPQHF
TGTGCCAGCAGTTCTTTGGGACAGGGAGGCAATCAGCCCCAGCATTTT
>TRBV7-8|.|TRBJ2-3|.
CASSFTGGGNTDTQYF
TGTGCCAGCAGTTTTACAGGTGGGGGGAACACAGATACGCAGTATTTT
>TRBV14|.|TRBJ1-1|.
CASSQATRTEAFF
TGTGCCAGCAGCCAAGCTACCAGGACTGAAGCTTTCTTT
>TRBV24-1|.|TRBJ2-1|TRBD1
CATSDGGQGRLDEQFF
TGTGCCACCAGTGATGGGGGACAGGGTAGGTTGGATGAGCAGTTCTTC
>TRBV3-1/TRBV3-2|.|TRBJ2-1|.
CASSQGDEQFF
TGTGCCAGCAGCCAAGGCGATGAGCAGTTCTTC